This T cell receptor (beta chain) was sequenced in a study of CD4 and CD8 cells across lung adenocarcinoma regions. TCRdb passed the PCR reads through MiXCR, listing each CDR3 protein once. The table includes around 27,000 distinct CDR3 sequences, 45% to 50% detected once. V shed 3 bases, J shed 4 bases, and the junction held 5 bases outside the gene matches. This CDR3 is 15 amino acids long. Material: CD8+ T cells from the center of a lung tumor. The rearrangement joins TRBV12-3 or TRBV12-4 to TRBJ2-2; 7 bases map to TRBD2. This TCR was sampled from a male donor with lung adenocarcinoma. The CD4 and CD8 labels of this study may be unreliable. The CDR3 DNA sequence: TGTGCCAGCAGTTTCGGGGTAGCGGGCACCGGGGAGCTGTTTTTT. Protein sequence: CASSFGVAGTGELFF.